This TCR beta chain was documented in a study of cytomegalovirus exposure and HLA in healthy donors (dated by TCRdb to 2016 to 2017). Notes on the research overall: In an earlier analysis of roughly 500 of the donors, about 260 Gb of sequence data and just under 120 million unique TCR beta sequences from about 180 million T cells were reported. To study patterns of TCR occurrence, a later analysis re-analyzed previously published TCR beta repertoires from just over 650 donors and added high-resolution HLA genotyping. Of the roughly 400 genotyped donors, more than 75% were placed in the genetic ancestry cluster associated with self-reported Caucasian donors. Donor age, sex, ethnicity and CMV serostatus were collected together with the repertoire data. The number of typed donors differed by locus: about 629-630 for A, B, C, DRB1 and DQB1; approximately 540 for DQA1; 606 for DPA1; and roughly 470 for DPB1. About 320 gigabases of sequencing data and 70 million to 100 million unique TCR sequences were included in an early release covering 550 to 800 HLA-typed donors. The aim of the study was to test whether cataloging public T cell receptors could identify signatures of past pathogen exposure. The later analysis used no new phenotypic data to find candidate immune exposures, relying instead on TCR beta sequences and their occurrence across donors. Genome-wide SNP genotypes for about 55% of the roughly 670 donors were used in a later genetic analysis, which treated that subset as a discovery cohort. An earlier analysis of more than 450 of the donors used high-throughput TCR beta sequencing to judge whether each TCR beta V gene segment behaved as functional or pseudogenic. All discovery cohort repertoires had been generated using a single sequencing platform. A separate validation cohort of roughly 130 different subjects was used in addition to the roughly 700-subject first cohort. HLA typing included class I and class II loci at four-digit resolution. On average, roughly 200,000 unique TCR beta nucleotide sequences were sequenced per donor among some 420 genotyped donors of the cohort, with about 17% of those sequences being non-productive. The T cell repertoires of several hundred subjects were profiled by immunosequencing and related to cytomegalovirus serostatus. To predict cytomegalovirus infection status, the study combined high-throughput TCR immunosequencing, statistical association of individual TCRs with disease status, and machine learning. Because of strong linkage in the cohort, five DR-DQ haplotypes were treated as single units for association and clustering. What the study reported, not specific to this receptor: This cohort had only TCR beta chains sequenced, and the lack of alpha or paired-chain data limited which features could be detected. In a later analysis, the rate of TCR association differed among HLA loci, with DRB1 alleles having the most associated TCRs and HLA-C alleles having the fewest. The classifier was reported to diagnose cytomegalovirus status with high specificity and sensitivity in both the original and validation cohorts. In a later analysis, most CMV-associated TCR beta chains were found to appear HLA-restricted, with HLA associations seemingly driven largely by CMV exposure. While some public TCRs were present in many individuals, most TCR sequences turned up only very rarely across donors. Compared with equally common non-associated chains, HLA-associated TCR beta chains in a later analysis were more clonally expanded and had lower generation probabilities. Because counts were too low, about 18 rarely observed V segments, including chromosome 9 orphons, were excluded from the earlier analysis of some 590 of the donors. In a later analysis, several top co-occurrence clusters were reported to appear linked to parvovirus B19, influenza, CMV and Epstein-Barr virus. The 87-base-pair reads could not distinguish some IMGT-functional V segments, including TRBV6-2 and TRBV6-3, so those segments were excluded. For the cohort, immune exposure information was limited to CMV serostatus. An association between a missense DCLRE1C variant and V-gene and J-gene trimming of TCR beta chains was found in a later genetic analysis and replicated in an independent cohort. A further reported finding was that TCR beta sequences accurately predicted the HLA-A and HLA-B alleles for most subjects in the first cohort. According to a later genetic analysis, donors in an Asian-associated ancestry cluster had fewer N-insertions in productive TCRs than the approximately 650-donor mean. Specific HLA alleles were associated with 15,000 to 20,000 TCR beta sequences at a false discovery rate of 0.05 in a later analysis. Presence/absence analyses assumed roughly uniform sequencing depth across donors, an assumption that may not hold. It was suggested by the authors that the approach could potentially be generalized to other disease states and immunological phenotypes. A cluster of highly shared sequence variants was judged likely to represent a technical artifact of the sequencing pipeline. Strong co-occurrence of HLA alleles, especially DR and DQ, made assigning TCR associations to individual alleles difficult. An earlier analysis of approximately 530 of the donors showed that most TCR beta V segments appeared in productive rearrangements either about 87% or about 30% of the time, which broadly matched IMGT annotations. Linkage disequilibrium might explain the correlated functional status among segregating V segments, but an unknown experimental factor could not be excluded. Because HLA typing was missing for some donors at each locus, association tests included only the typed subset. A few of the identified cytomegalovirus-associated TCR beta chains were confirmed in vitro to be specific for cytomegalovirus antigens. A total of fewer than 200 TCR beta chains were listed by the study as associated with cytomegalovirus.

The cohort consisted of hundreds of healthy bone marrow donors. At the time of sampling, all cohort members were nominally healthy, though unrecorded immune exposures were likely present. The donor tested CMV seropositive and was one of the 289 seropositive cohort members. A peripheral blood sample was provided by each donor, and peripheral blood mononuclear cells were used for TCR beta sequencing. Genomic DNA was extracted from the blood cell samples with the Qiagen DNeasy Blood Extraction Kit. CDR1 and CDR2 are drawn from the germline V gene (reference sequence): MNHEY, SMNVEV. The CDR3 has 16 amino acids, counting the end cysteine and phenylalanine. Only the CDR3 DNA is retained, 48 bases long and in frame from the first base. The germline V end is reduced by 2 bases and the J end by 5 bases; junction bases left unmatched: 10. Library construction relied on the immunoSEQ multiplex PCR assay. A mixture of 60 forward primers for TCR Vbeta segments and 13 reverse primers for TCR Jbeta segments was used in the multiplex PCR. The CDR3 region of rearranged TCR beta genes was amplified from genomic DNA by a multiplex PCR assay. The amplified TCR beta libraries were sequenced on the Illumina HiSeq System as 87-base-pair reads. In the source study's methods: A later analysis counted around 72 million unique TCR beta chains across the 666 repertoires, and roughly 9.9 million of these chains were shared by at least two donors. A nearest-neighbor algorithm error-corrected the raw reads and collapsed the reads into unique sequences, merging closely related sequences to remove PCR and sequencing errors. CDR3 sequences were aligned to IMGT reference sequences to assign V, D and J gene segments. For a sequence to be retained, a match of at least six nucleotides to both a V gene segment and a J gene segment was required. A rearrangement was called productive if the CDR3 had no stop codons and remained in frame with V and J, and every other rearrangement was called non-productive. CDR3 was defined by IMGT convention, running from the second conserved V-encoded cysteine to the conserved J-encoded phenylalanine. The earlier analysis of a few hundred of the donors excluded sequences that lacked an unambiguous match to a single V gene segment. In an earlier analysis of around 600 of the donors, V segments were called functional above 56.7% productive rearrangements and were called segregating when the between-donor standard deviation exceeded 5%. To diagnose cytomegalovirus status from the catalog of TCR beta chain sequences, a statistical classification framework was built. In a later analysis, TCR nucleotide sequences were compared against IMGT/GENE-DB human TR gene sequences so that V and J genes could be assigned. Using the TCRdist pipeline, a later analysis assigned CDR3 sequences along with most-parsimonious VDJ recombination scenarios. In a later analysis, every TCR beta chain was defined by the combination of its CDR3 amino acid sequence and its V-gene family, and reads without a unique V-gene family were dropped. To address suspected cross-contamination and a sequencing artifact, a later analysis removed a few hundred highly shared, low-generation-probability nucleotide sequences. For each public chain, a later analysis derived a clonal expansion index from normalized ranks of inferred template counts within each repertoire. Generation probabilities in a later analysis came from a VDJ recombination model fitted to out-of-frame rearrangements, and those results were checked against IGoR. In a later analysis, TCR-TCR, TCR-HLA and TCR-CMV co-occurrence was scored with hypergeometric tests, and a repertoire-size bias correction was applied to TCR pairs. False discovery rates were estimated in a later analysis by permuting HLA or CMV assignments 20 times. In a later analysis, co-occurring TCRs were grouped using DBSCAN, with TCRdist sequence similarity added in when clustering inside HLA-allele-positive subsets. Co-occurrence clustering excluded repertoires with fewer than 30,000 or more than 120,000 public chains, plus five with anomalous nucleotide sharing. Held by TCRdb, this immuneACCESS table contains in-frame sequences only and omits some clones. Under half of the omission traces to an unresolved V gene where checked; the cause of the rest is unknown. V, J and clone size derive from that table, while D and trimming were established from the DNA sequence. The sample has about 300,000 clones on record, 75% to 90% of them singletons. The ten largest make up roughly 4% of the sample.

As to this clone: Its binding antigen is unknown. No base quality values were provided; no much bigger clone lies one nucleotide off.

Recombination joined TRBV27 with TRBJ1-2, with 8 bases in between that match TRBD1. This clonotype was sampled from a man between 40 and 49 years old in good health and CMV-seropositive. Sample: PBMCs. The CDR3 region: CASSLTGGSFRYGYTF. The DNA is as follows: TGTGCCAGCAGTTTAACAGGGGGGTCCTTTAGGTATGGCTACACCTTC.